The 5 T cell receptor beta chains in this list originate from one sample, sequenced in a study of metastatic and nonmetastatic thyroid tumors. TCRdb reprocessed the PCR reads using MiXCR. The sample has approximately 50,000 clones, 20% to 25% seen once. Treatment of any kind had been given to no patient before thyroid surgery. Specimen: blood. The source is a female donor with papillary thyroid cancer or a benign thyroid nodule (not recorded which). Some clones in this sample may be carry-over from other donors' samples.

Ten or more counts support this clone. The CDR3 nucleotides read TGTGCCAGCAGCCAAAGAAGTACAGCCTTTAATTCACCCCTCCACTTT. Translated, it gives CASSQRSTAFNSPLHF. The chain links TRBV14 to TRBJ1-6; no reliable D call. V was clipped by 2 bases and J by 6 bases, with 14 bases between them. CDR1 and CDR2 (germline): SGHDN, FVKESK. The length of the CDR3 is 16 residues.

In its sample, this clone was seen a few times. This could be a read error, since a much larger clone is one nucleotide away. The V gene is TRBV7-6, the J gene TRBJ1-1; D not resolved. The CDR3 runs 12 residues. The ends were cut back, 5 bases at V and 5 bases at J, with 9 bases in the middle. Per the germline V gene, CDR1 is SGHVS and CDR2 is FNYEAQ. The CDR3, as DNA: TGTGCCAGCAGCCCTCATGGAACTGAAGCTTTCTTT. The encoded protein is CASSPHGTEAFF. Variable domain in full (rest from reference TRBV7-6 and TRBJ1-1): GAGVSQSPRYKVTKRGQDVALRCDPISGHVSLYWYRQALGQGPEFLTYFNYEAQQDKSGLPNDRFSAERPEGSISTLTIQRTEQRDSAMYRCASSPHGTEAFFGQGTRLTVV.

This clone was seen ten or more times. V is TRBV6-1 and J is TRBJ2-7, with D possibly matching TRBD2 (5 bases). CDR1 is MNHNS, CDR2 SASEGT, per germline. V was cut by 10 bases and J by 0 bases, with 19 bases left in between. This CDR3 comprises 15 residues. The CDR3 protein is CATDDEDSSSYEQYF. In nucleotides, the CDR3 is TGTGCCACTGACGACGAGGACTCGTCCTCCTACGAGCAGTACTTC.

This clone occurred many times. This chain links TRBV11-3 with TRBJ2-5, with D maybe TRBD1 (7 bases). With 5 bases removed from V and 4 bases from J, the gap between germline ends came to 14 bases. Germline assignment: CDR1 SGHNT and CDR2 YENEEA. CDR3 size: 14 residues. CDR3 DNA: TGTGCCAGCAGCCTAGCAGGGGGGCCAGAGACCCAGTACTTC. Encoded protein: CASSLAGGPETQYF.

This clone has a count of ten or more. The V gene is TRBV11-1, the J gene TRBJ2-2; unclear D gene. Germline-derived CDR1 and CDR2 are SGHAT and FQDESV (reference sequence). Trimming stripped 1 base from V and 7 bases from J, with 4 bases between. This CDR3 contains 12 residues. The CDR3 protein is CASSLDYGELFF. DNA for the CDR3: TGTGCCAGCAGCTTAGATTACGGGGAGCTGTTTTTT. The entire variable domain, with the rest obtained from reference TRBV11-1 and TRBJ2-2, is as follows: EAEVAQSPRYKITEKSQAVAFWCDPISGHATLYWYRQILGQGPELLVQFQDESVVDDSQLPKDRFSAERLKGVDSTLKIQPAELGDSAMYLCASSLDYGELFFGEGSRLTVL.